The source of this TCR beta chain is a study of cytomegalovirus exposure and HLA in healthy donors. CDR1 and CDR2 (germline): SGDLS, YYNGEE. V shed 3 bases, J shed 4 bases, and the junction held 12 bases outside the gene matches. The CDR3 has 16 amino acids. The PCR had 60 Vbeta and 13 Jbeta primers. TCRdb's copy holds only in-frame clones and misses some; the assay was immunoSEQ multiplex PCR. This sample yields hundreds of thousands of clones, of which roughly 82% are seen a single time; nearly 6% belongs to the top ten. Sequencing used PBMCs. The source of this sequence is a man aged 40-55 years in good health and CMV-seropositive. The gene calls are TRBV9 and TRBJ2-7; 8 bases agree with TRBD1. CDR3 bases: TGTGCCAGCAGCGAGGGGGTCGGGACAGGATCTTACGAGCAGTACTTC. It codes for CASSEGVGTGSYEQYF.